The 15 T cell receptor beta chains given below trace back to one sample, sequenced in a study of OX40 agonist ivuxolimab in advanced cancers. Generated by immunoSEQ multiplex PCR, the TCRdb table keeps only in-frame clones and is missing some. There are more than 75,000 clones in the sample; 80% to 85% occur only once, and approximately 1.2% lies in the top ten. The material sequenced was CD4+ or CD8+ T cells sorted from blood, taken in a trial of the OX40 agonist ivuxolimab. These receptors came from an adult with an advanced solid tumor such as melanoma, head and neck, liver or kidney cancer.

The CDR3 DNA sequence: TGTGCCAGCAGTGAAATGGTGGAAAGAAACTATGGCTACACCTTC. Residues: CASSEMVERNYGYTF. This chain links TRBV6-1 with TRBJ1-2; D gene unclear. The germline V and J ends were trimmed by 2 bases and 2 bases, with 12 bases remaining between them. Germline V gene lookup returns CDR1 MNHNS and CDR2 SASEGT. The CDR3 length is 15 residues.

The rearrangement joins TRBV29-1 to TRBJ2-1; D gene unclear. This CDR3 spans 13 amino acids. Germline loops: CDR1 SQVTM, CDR2 ANQGSEA. The V end was cut by 4 bases, the J end by 12 bases, with 19 bases between. The CDR3 sequence: CSVVDRDLKGQFF. Here the CDR3 DNA reads TGCAGCGTTGTCGATCGAGACCTAAAGGGGCAGTTCTTC.

The chain is built from TRBV9 and TRBJ2-1; D is possibly TRBD1 (6 bases). The V gene's germline CDR1 is SGDLS and CDR2 YYNGEE. V dropped 3 bases and J dropped 5 bases, with 21 bases sitting between them. The CDR3 extends over 17 amino acids. The CDR3 sequence is CASSAVSTGSFNNEQFF. The CDR3 nucleotides read TGTGCCAGCAGCGCCGTTTCAACAGGGTCGTTCAACAATGAGCAGTTCTTC. The full variable domain, rest sourced from reference TRBV9 and TRBJ2-1, is DSGVTQTPKHLITATGQRVTLRCSPRSGDLSVYWYQQSLDQGLQFLIQYYNGEERAKGNILERFSAQQFPDLHSELNLSSLELGDSALYFCASSAVSTGSFNNEQFFGPGTRLTVL.

This chain joins TRBV2 and TRBJ2-2; perhaps TRBD1 as D (6 bases). The germline V gene has CDR1 SNHLY and CDR2 FYNNEI. V lost 2 bases, J lost 3 bases, and 10 bases lay in between. This CDR3 spans 15 amino acids. CDR3 sequence: CASSEMGAYTGELFF. The DNA of the CDR3 is TGTGCCAGCAGTGAAATGGGGGCGTACACCGGGGAGCTGTTTTTT.

V and J are TRBV19 and TRBJ2-1, with D possibly TRBD1 on 6 matching bases. Germline-derived CDR1 and CDR2 are LNHDA and SQIVND (reference sequence). The V end was cut by 3 bases, the J end by 0 bases, with 9 bases between. The CDR3 loop spans 15 amino acids. As DNA, the CDR3 is TGTGCCAGTAGTATGGCAGGGGCCTCCTACAATGAGCAGTTCTTC. The encoded protein is CASSMAGASYNEQFF.

The chain recombines TRBV11-3 with TRBJ2-7, with no clear D. CDR3 size: 13 residues. The V gene lost 3 bases and the J gene lost 0 bases, with 6 bases spanning the gap. Germline V gene lookup returns CDR1 SGHNT and CDR2 YENEEA. In DNA, the CDR3 is TGTGCCAGCAGCTTGGAAAGCTCCTACGAGCAGTACTTC. Protein: CASSLESSYEQYF. Full variable domain (outside the CDR3, taken from reference TRBV11-3 and TRBJ2-7): EAGVVQSPRYKIIEKKQPVAFWCNPISGHNTLYWYLQNLGQGPELLIRYENEEAVDDSQLPKDRFSAERLKGVDSTLKIQPAELGDSAVYLCASSLESSYEQYFGPGTRLTVT.

V gene TRBV7-9 combines with J gene TRBJ2-5; TRBD2 might be the D (6 bases). Germline CDR1 reads SEHNR; CDR2 reads FQNEAQ (reference sequence). The CDR3 consists of 13 residues. Trimming removed 10 bases at V and 10 bases at J, with 22 bases between. The CDR3: CATLLAGRPVQYF. For the CDR3, the DNA is TGTGCCACCTTACTAGCCGGCAGGCCCGTCCAGTACTTC.

This clone appeared once. The chain is built from TRBV7-9 and TRBJ1-1, with D perhaps matching TRBD1 (5 bases). Germline V CDR1 and CDR2: SEHNR, FQNEAQ (reference sequence). The CDR3 is made up of 13 amino acids. Trimming shortened V by 5 bases and J by 8 bases, and 15 bases separated the two germline ends. In DNA form, the CDR3 reads TGTGCCAGCAGCCCAGCAGGGATTCCCGAAGCTTTCTTT. This codes for CASSPAGIPEAFF.

J is TRBJ1-1 and V is TRBV11-2; 7 bases map to TRBD1. The germline V gene encodes CDR1 SGHAT and CDR2 FQNNGV. The CDR3 runs 13 residues. V was clipped by 3 bases and J by 3 bases; unmatched bases: 1. The CDR3 coding sequence is TGTGCCAGCAGCTTCCAGGGGGACACTGAAGCTTTCTTT. This translates into CASSFQGDTEAFF.

The chain uses TRBV4-3 and TRBJ1-6; D not certain. This CDR3 is 16 amino acids long. Germline CDR1 reads LGHNA; CDR2 reads YSLEER. Trimming took 4 bases from V and 7 from J, leaving 17 bases between them. In DNA, the CDR3 is TGCGCCAGCAGCCCAACGCCGGCGGGGTCAAATTCACCCCTCCACTTT. Translated, it gives CASSPTPAGSNSPLHF.

This chain links TRBV7-7 with TRBJ2-5; weak D call: TRBD1 (6 bases). The length of the CDR3 is 13 residues. Germline V gene lookup returns CDR1 SSHAT and CDR2 FNYEAQ (reference sequence). The ends were cut back, 5 bases at V and 5 bases at J, with 12 bases in the middle. The CDR3 DNA reads as TGTGCCAGCAGCCCGGGACATCAGGAGACCCAGTACTTC. Its protein product is CASSPGHQETQYF.

The chain combines TRBV7-9 with TRBJ2-5, with 11 bases lining up with TRBD1. The V segment lost 1 base and the J segment 5 bases; nucleotides outside the gene matches: 3. The CDR3 has 15 amino acids. Germline V CDR1 and CDR2: SEHNR, FQNEAQ (reference sequence). The CDR3 nucleotides are TGTGCCAGCAGCTTAGGGACAGGGGGCTGGGAGACCCAGTACTTC. Amino acids: CASSLGTGGWETQYF.

This clone was detected only once. This chain links TRBV5-6 with TRBJ1-6; D uncertain. The V gene lost 6 bases and the J gene lost 0 bases, with 16 bases spanning the gap. Germline-derived CDR1 and CDR2 are SGHDT and YYEEEE. The CDR3 totals 17 residues. The CDR3 sequence is CASTAGFLSSYNSPLHF. The CDR3, as DNA: TGTGCCAGCACAGCGGGATTCCTAAGCTCCTATAATTCACCCCTCCACTTT.

The V call is TRBV4-2, the J call TRBJ1-6; no firm D call. Germline CDR1 LGHNA, CDR2 YNFKEQ. This CDR3 comprises 16 residues. V shed 4 bases and J shed 0 bases, with 10 bases lying between them. The DNA of the CDR3 is TGTGCCAGCAGCCGAGTCGGGAGCTCCTATAATTCACCCCTCCACTTT. Amino acids: CASSRVGSSYNSPLHF.

This clone came up once. V and J are TRBV5-6 and TRBJ2-5; 10 nucleotides agree with TRBD2. This CDR3 has 15 residues. Germline V CDR1 and CDR2: SGHDT, YYEEEE. V dropped 6 bases and J dropped 2; count of bases not matched to a gene: 7. The chain's CDR3 is CASTPERGGQETQYF. CDR3 bases: TGTGCCAGCACCCCCGAGCGGGGGGGACAAGAGACCCAGTACTTC.